Here is one T cell receptor (beta chain) with its context. Its target is not known. These data are taken from a study of T cell repertoires in cytomegalovirus infection. The wider study: In public TCR beta signatures, there were indications of both CMV infection and matching HLA type. Study results and limitations: Totalled public TCR beta family frequency picked out people who carried CMV plus the relevant HLA. The response measured ex vivo was dominated by TCR beta clonotypes (HLA-C-restricted and CMV-specific).

TCRdb reprocessed the reads via MiXCR and lists one record per CDR3 protein. The sample consists of almost 300,000 distinct CDR3 sequences, roughly a tenth of them appearing once. The CDR3 consists of 14 residues. V gave up 2 bases and J gave up 7 bases, with 9 bases separating them. Per germline, CDR1 MDHEN and CDR2 SYDVKM. The receptor comes from a human donor in good health (CMV status not recorded). Some clones in this sample may be carry-over from other donors' samples. What was sequenced was PBMCs. The V call is TRBV28, the J call TRBJ1-6; D is uncertain. DNA of the CDR3: TGTGCCAGCAGTTTAAGGCCATTCAATTCACCCCTCCACTTT. This codes for CASSLRPFNSPLHF.